This T cell receptor beta chain was obtained from a study of blood T cell repertoires in COVID-19 (dated by TCRdb to the early 2020s). General notes on the study: Samples from collaborators originated in the United States, Italy and Spain and spanned both the acute and convalescent phases of COVID-19. The material from the prospective study consisted of cDNA or gDNA derived from T cells, B-cell-depleted T cells, or PBMCs. Deeply sampled blood TCRbeta repertoires from subjects exposed to, actively infected with, or recovered from COVID-19 were included in the dataset. The repertoires were released in a freely available public database intended as a resource for research on the immune response to SARS-CoV-2. The samples were drawn from two sources: the first 160 participants of the ongoing ImmuneRACE study, and 1,000 to 1,500 subjects contributed by 6 global collaborators. Nearly every sample came with metadata listing a de-identified subject ID, COVID-19 status, age in years and sex. Where available, HLA class I and class II types were taken from metadata supplied by the sample provider and were not determined by assay-based typing.

For this chain, trimming is 3 bases at the V end and 0 bases at the J end, and the number of junction bases without a gene match is 5. CDR1 DFQATT and CDR2 SNEGSKA were looked up in the germline V gene (reference sequence). The CDR3 runs 15 amino acids, cysteine and phenylalanine included. The DNA shown is the 45-base CDR3, in frame from base 1. A remark on this clone: Which antigen it targets is not known. No base qualities exist here, and no much larger clone lies one base off it.

Enrolling through a virtual design, the prospective study's participants ranged in age from roughly 18 to 90 years and lived across 24 United States geographic areas. To assign participants to cohorts, the prospective study relied on clinical history that participants themselves reported in a screening survey and a study questionnaire. Recovered participants in ImmuneRACE Cohort 3 were defined by two consecutive negative NP/OP PCR tests, clearance by a healthcare professional, or resolution of symptoms. Mobile phlebotomists in the prospective study collected whole blood, serum and a nasopharyngeal or oropharyngeal swab from every participant. Over a 2-month period, participants in the prospective study had the option of providing additional blood draws and questionnaires. Blood samples from the prospective study were shipped frozen or at room temperature prior to DNA extraction. TCRbeta CDR3 regions were amplified from genomic DNA by means of the immunoSEQ Assay, a bias-controlled multiplex PCR. The study's own analysis went as follows. Nucleated cell counts per sample were estimated from amplification of reference gene primers within the assay. To quantify the absolute abundance of each unique TCRbeta CDR3 rearrangement, sequence reads were collapsed and filtered. For each sample, productive Simpson clonality was calculated as the square root of Simpson's diversity index across productive rearrangements. TCRdb provides this immuneACCESS table in a form limited to in-frame rearrangements. Some clones are lacking; in checked studies, under half of them reflect an unresolved V gene, and why the rest are absent is not known. The DNA was the basis for D and trimming; V, J and clone size are from that table. The sample table records about 250,000 clones; approximately 83% of these occur just once. Clones ranked in the top ten supply 3.5% to 4.5% of the sample.

General study outcomes and caveats: How much clinical and demographic metadata was included differed by source and by participant, and the metadata was provided uncurated.

Specimen: PBMCs or T cells enriched from blood (not recorded which). The sequence was obtained from a woman in her twenties or thirties who had recovered from COVID-19. The chain was built from TRBV20-1 and TRBJ1-3, with TRBD1 matching 7 junction bases. Here the CDR3 is given as CSASDRDSSGNTIYF. The bases are TGCAGTGCTAGTGACCGGGACAGCTCTGGAAACACCATATATTTT.